These 2 T cell receptor beta chains were all obtained from the same sample, sequenced in a study of graft-versus-host responses after intestinal transplantation. Sequencing was performed with immunoSEQ multiplex PCR; in TCRdb, only in-frame clones are kept and a portion is missing. The sample consists of around 130,000 clones, approximately 94% of them appearing once. The antigens for these receptors are not known. Sequences were derived from unstimulated CD4+ T cells sorted from spleen or lymph node cells, sampled before intestinal transplant. These TCRs come from a human donor who received an intestinal transplant.

CDR3 sequence reads: CASSQRGASYEQYF. DNA of the CDR3: TGTGCCAGCAGCCAGAGGGGGGCCTCCTACGAGCAGTACTTC. V is TRBV5-6 and J is TRBJ2-7; the D gene could be TRBD1 or TRBD2 (6 bases each). Trimming removed 4 bases from V and 0 bases from J, with 11 bases in between. Germline loops: CDR1 SGHDT, CDR2 YYEEEE. This CDR3 spans 14 amino acids.

The V gene is TRBV6-1, the J gene TRBJ1-5, with D perhaps TRBD1 (6 bases). Per germline, CDR1 MNHNS and CDR2 SASEGT. The CDR3 runs to 16 residues. The V end lost 4 bases, the J end lost 5 bases, and 18 bases lay between the germline ends. The CDR3 sequence is CASSVWGRPDDQPQHF. The CDR3, as DNA: TGTGCCAGCAGTGTCTGGGGGCGCCCTGATGATCAGCCCCAGCATTTT.